These T cell receptor beta chains were read from a single sample in a study of regulatory T cells in long-lasting Graves disease. From the multiplex PCR reads, TCRdb called clonotypes with MiXCR, one entry per CDR3 protein. The table has approximately 300,000 distinct CDR3 sequences, 15% to 20% seen once. Sequenced material: peripheral blood mononuclear cells (PBMCs), taken at new diagnosis, from a patient treated with antithyroid drugs. All receptors derive from a female donor with Graves disease. Both conserved end residues are part of each CDR3. The order of the fields is clone size, J gene, D gene, V gene, CDR3 protein, CDR3 DNA. D genes are given only for firm matches. Clone size is given for some rows only: seen once, a few or many times, or a class if the clone is expanded.

clone size: many; J gene: TRBJ2-2; D gene: .; V gene: TRBV12-3/TRBV12-4; CDR3 protein: CASSLGHNTGELFF; CDR3 DNA: TGTGCCAGCAGTTTAGGCCATAACACCGGGGAGCTGTTTTTT
clone size: few; J gene: TRBJ2-1; D gene: .; V gene: TRBV30; CDR3 protein: CAWSDGLYNEQFF; CDR3 DNA: TGTGCCTGGAGCGACGGATTGTACAATGAGCAGTTCTTC
clone size: many; J gene: TRBJ1-1; D gene: TRBD1; V gene: TRBV20-1; CDR3 protein: CSARRTGGTEAFF; CDR3 DNA: TGCAGTGCCCGTCGGACAGGGGGAACTGAAGCTTTCTTT
clone size: many; J gene: TRBJ2-5; D gene: .; V gene: TRBV27; CDR3 protein: CASSRVRYF; CDR3 DNA: TGTGCCAGCAGTCGGGTTAGGTACTTC
clone size: many; J gene: TRBJ2-3; D gene: TRBD2; V gene: TRBV6-2/TRBV6-3; CDR3 protein: CASSYSRRDYTDTQYF; CDR3 DNA: TGTGCCAGCAGTTACTCCCGCCGGGACTACACAGATACGCAGTATTTT
clone size: many; J gene: TRBJ2-6; D gene: .; V gene: TRBV6-5; CDR3 protein: CASSYSLRESGANVLTF; CDR3 DNA: TGTGCCAGCAGTTACTCTCTGCGAGAGTCTGGGGCCAACGTCCTGACTTTC
clone size: few; J gene: TRBJ2-1; D gene: TRBD1; V gene: TRBV5-1; CDR3 protein: CASSFPRQGGIYNEQFF; CDR3 DNA: TGCGCCAGCAGCTTCCCTAGACAGGGTGGAATCTACAATGAGCAGTTCTTC
clone size: few; J gene: TRBJ1-6; D gene: TRBD1; V gene: TRBV20-1; CDR3 protein: CSASESPGQPRHF; CDR3 DNA: TGCAGTGCTAGCGAGAGTCCGGGACAGCCCCGTCACTTT
clone size: many; J gene: TRBJ2-7; D gene: TRBD2; V gene: TRBV6-1; CDR3 protein: CASSGGLAGAYEQYF; CDR3 DNA: TGTGCCAGCAGTGGGGGACTAGCGGGGGCCTACGAGCAGTACTTC
clone size: few; J gene: TRBJ1-6; D gene: .; V gene: TRBV18; CDR3 protein: CASSPIQGGYNNSPLHF; CDR3 DNA: TGTGCCAGCTCACCAATACAAGGGGGATACAATAATTCACCCCTCCACTTT
clone size: many; J gene: TRBJ1-1; D gene: TRBD1; V gene: TRBV11-3; CDR3 protein: CASGGSGTATLNTEAFF; CDR3 DNA: TGTGCCAGCGGGGGATCCGGGACAGCCACTTTAAACACTGAAGCTTTCTTT
clone size: few; J gene: TRBJ1-5; D gene: .; V gene: TRBV15; CDR3 protein: CATSNPAVGNQPQHF; CDR3 DNA: TGTGCCACCAGCAACCCGGCCGTCGGTAATCAGCCCCAGCATTTT
clone size: many; J gene: TRBJ2-1; D gene: TRBD2; V gene: TRBV6-1; CDR3 protein: CASRTTVGGGEQFF; CDR3 DNA: TGTGCCAGCAGAACAACGGTGGGGGGGGGTGAGCAGTTCTTC
clone size: few; J gene: TRBJ2-3; D gene: .; V gene: TRBV29-1; CDR3 protein: CSVGGGPWRADTQYF; CDR3 DNA: TGCAGCGTTGGGGGGGGGCCCTGGAGGGCAGATACGCAGTATTTT
clone size: few; J gene: TRBJ1-4; D gene: .; V gene: TRBV4-1; CDR3 protein: CASSQARSTNEKLFF; CDR3 DNA: TGCGCCAGCAGCCAAGCAAGGTCAACTAATGAAAAACTGTTTTTT
clone size: many; J gene: TRBJ1-6; D gene: TRBD1; V gene: TRBV30; CDR3 protein: CAWSGDRGNSPLHF; CDR3 DNA: TGTGCCTGGAGTGGGGACAGGGGCAATTCACCCCTCCACTTT
clone size: few; J gene: TRBJ2-1; D gene: TRBD2; V gene: TRBV6-2/TRBV6-3; CDR3 protein: CASSYGGTSGRSPNEQFF; CDR3 DNA: TGTGCCAGCAGTTACGGAGGGACTAGCGGGAGATCACCTAATGAGCAGTTCTTC
clone size: few; J gene: TRBJ1-1; D gene: .; V gene: TRBV6-2/TRBV6-3; CDR3 protein: CASSERHVTEAFF; CDR3 DNA: TGTGCCAGCAGTGAGCGACACGTCACTGAAGCTTTCTTT
clone size: many; J gene: TRBJ1-5; D gene: .; V gene: TRBV9; CDR3 protein: CASSVEGDQPQHF; CDR3 DNA: TGTGCCAGCAGCGTGGAGGGGGATCAGCCCCAGCATTTT
clone size: .; J gene: TRBJ2-4; D gene: .; V gene: TRBV29-1; CDR3 protein: CSVEGPGLINIQYF; CDR3 DNA: TGCAGCGTTGAGGGTCCGGGACTGATAAACATTCAGTACTTC
clone size: many; J gene: TRBJ1-2; D gene: .; V gene: TRBV7-8; CDR3 protein: CASSLGAKGYGYTF; CDR3 DNA: TGTGCCAGCAGCTTAGGCGCTAAGGGCTATGGCTACACCTTC
clone size: many; J gene: TRBJ2-3; D gene: TRBD2; V gene: TRBV20-1; CDR3 protein: CSARDYLLAGAQTQYF; CDR3 DNA: TGCAGTGCTAGAGATTATCTCCTAGCGGGAGCACAGACGCAGTATTTT
clone size: .; J gene: TRBJ2-7; D gene: .; V gene: TRBV15; CDR3 protein: CATSSSQGGFSYEQYF; CDR3 DNA: TGTGCCACCAGCTCATCGCAGGGGGGGTTTTCCTACGAGCAGTACTTC
clone size: .; J gene: TRBJ2-3; D gene: .; V gene: TRBV4-1; CDR3 protein: CASSLLGGALDTQYF; CDR3 DNA: TGCGCCAGCAGCCTACTCGGAGGGGCCTTAGATACGCAGTATTTT
clone size: many; J gene: TRBJ2-3; D gene: .; V gene: TRBV10-1; CDR3 protein: CASSDSTGWGTDTQYF; CDR3 DNA: TGCGCCAGCAGTGATTCCACAGGTTGGGGCACAGATACGCAGTATTTT
clone size: many; J gene: TRBJ1-5; D gene: .; V gene: TRBV2; CDR3 protein: CASSESRVEQPQHF; CDR3 DNA: TGTGCCAGCAGTGAATCCAGGGTAGAGCAGCCCCAGCATTTT
clone size: .; J gene: TRBJ2-5; D gene: .; V gene: TRBV6-1; CDR3 protein: CASSEAQAGGGETQYF; CDR3 DNA: TGTGCCAGCAGTGAAGCGCAGGCAGGAGGTGGAGAGACCCAGTACTTC
clone size: few; J gene: TRBJ2-4; D gene: TRBD2; V gene: TRBV3-1; CDR3 protein: CASSPWTSGSKNIQYF; CDR3 DNA: TGTGCCAGCAGCCCGTGGACTAGCGGAAGCAAAAACATTCAGTACTTC
clone size: .; J gene: TRBJ1-6; D gene: .; V gene: TRBV2; CDR3 protein: CASRSTAYNSPLHF; CDR3 DNA: TGTGCCAGCAGATCAACAGCCTATAATTCACCCCTCCACTTT
clone size: many; J gene: TRBJ2-3; D gene: TRBD1; V gene: TRBV6-1; CDR3 protein: CASSHPGQGSDTQYF; CDR3 DNA: TGTGCCAGCAGTCACCCGGGACAGGGGTCCGATACGCAGTATTTT
clone size: many; J gene: TRBJ2-2; D gene: .; V gene: TRBV12-3/TRBV12-4; CDR3 protein: CASTPLGGELFF; CDR3 DNA: TGTGCCAGCACCCCTTTGGGTGGGGAGCTGTTTTTT
clone size: few; J gene: TRBJ2-1; D gene: .; V gene: TRBV29-1; CDR3 protein: CSVGNNEQFF; CDR3 DNA: TGCAGCGTGGGTAACAATGAGCAGTTCTTC
clone size: .; J gene: TRBJ1-5; D gene: .; V gene: TRBV3-1; CDR3 protein: CASSPRLGGGNQPQHF; CDR3 DNA: TGTGCCAGCAGCCCCCGTCTTGGGGGTGGCAATCAGCCCCAGCATTTT
clone size: .; J gene: TRBJ2-1; D gene: TRBD2; V gene: TRBV13; CDR3 protein: CASSPIQAGARNEQFF; CDR3 DNA: TGTGCCAGCAGCCCTATCCAGGCGGGAGCGCGGAATGAGCAGTTCTTC
clone size: many; J gene: TRBJ2-1; D gene: .; V gene: TRBV18; CDR3 protein: CASSPLRTGEQFF; CDR3 DNA: TGTGCCAGCTCACCACTCAGGACGGGAGAGCAGTTCTTC
clone size: many; J gene: TRBJ1-2; D gene: .; V gene: TRBV27; CDR3 protein: CASSLFARGFSGYTF; CDR3 DNA: TGTGCCAGCAGTTTATTTGCCAGGGGTTTTTCTGGCTACACCTTC
clone size: .; J gene: TRBJ2-3; D gene: .; V gene: TRBV19; CDR3 protein: CASSIPGNTDTQYF; CDR3 DNA: TGTGCCAGTAGTATCCCCGGGAACACAGATACGCAGTATTTT
clone size: .; J gene: TRBJ1-2; D gene: TRBD1; V gene: TRBV19; CDR3 protein: CASSNPLDRAHGYTF; CDR3 DNA: TGTGCCAGTAGTAACCCCCTCGACAGGGCTCATGGCTACACCTTC
clone size: many; J gene: TRBJ2-1; D gene: .; V gene: TRBV19; CDR3 protein: CASSIDEGGPGTAYNEQFF; CDR3 DNA: TGTGCCAGTAGTATAGATGAGGGGGGGCCCGGGACAGCGTACAATGAGCAGTTCTTC